The clone carrying this T cell receptor beta chain was picked up a small number of times. Its antigen is not known. The data stem from a study of T cells after posttransplantation cyclophosphamide. The study's findings and limits: Recipient CMV seropositivity and CMV reactivation strongly tracked TRB clonality.

Germline trimming cut 1 base from V and 4 bases from J; bases unmatched to any gene: 4. In germline, CDR1 is MNHNS, CDR2 SASEGT. CDR3 length equals 15 residues. Sequenced by immunoSEQ multiplex PCR; TCRdb stores in-frame clones only, minus some. The sample comprises more than 4,000 clones, around 55% of which are singletons, and about 16% rests with the top ten. The sample was memory CD8+ T cells sorted from blood. The clonotype comes from a woman aged 60-75 years in good health, CMV-negative, and a related stem cell transplant donor. The chain uses TRBV6-1 and TRBJ2-3; 8 nucleotides align to TRBD2. CDR3 sequence (DNA): TGTGCCAGCAGTGAAGGGGGACTAGGGCCAGATACGCAGTATTTT. It is translated as CASSEGGLGPDTQYF.